This TCR beta chain was observed in a study of PD-L1 blockade in urothelial cancer. Whole-study context: Enrolled patients had been treated previously with 0 to 3 chemotherapy regimens.

The patients' disease, urothelial carcinoma, was locally advanced or metastatic. Profiling relied on immunoSEQ multiplex PCR, and the TCRdb table lists in-frame clones only, not all of them. The table has 80,000 to 130,000 clones, 91% seen once. From germline, CDR1 is SGHRS and CDR2 YFSETQ. The trim removed 1 base at V and 6 bases at J, leaving 3 bases unmatched. This CDR3 contains 14 residues. The material sequenced was PBMCs, taken around atezolizumab (anti-PD-L1) treatment. This TCR came from a woman of 80 years or more with urothelial cancer. The rearrangement uses TRBV5-1 and TRBJ2-1; TRBD2 matches at 8 bases. In DNA, the CDR3 is TGCGCCAGCAGCTTGACTAGCGGACCCAATGAGCAGTTCTTC. Its translation: CASSLTSGPNEQFF.